Listed below are T cell receptor beta chains from one sample, sequenced in a study of T-cell memory formation after mild COVID-19. TCRdb itself ran the 5' RACE reads through MiXCR, one entry per CDR3 protein. The sample consists of fewer than 350,000 distinct CDR3 sequences, approximately 15% of them appearing once. Sequencing input: PBMCs or a T cell subset sorted from them (not recorded which). All receptors derive from a man aged 18 to 29 who had mild COVID-19 (a few samples of this study predate the infection). Cell type and time point are not known. CDR3s include the opening cysteine and the closing phenylalanine or tryptophan. Fields, in order: V gene, J gene, CDR3 protein.

V: TRBV20-1; J: TRBJ2-3; CDR3: CSARSGTGGFTDTQYF
V: TRBV5-1; J: TRBJ1-1; CDR3: CASRGQMNTEAFF
V: TRBV19; J: TRBJ2-3; CDR3: CASTGRRAGTDTQYF
V: TRBV30; J: TRBJ2-3; CDR3: CAWTRLAGGTDTQYF
V: TRBV14; J: TRBJ2-1; CDR3: CASSLLSGIGEQFF
V: TRBV12-3/TRBV12-4; J: TRBJ2-3; CDR3: CASSPGVGTQYF
V: TRBV5-1; J: TRBJ2-5; CDR3: CASSPAGGQALGETQYF
V: TRBV19; J: TRBJ1-5; CDR3: CASTSRGRANQPQHF
V: TRBV20-1; J: TRBJ2-5; CDR3: CSAKSGGKETQYF
V: TRBV14; J: TRBJ2-3; CDR3: CASSQERWGAADTQYF
V: TRBV20-1; J: TRBJ1-5; CDR3: CSAREDRDQPQHF
V: TRBV5-4; J: TRBJ2-5; CDR3: CASSLILEQETQYF
V: TRBV6-1; J: TRBJ1-4; CDR3: CASTRQLWGEKLFF
V: TRBV11-2; J: TRBJ2-1; CDR3: CASSLVGTVYNEQFF
V: TRBV20-1; J: TRBJ1-6; CDR3: CSARARGRSPLHF
V: TRBV4-1; J: TRBJ2-3; CDR3: CATGTAGTDTQYF
V: TRBV6-6; J: TRBJ2-7; CDR3: CASSYVGGIVEQYF
V: TRBV7-2; J: TRBJ2-1; CDR3: CASSDYNEQFF
V: TRBV3-1; J: TRBJ2-1; CDR3: CASSQMGGNEQFF
V: TRBV12-3/TRBV12-4; J: TRBJ1-1; CDR3: CASRIGTGRTEAFF
V: TRBV30; J: TRBJ1-1; CDR3: CAWSKGGNTEAFF
V: TRBV19; J: TRBJ2-5; CDR3: CASSDGIQETQYF
V: TRBV27; J: TRBJ2-7; CDR3: CASSSADLSYEQYF
V: TRBV6-5; J: TRBJ1-1; CDR3: CASSYRGTGRNTEAFF
V: TRBV7-6; J: TRBJ2-3; CDR3: CASSVWAGGTDTQYF
V: TRBV6-6; J: TRBJ1-2; CDR3: CASSYSTGKVGYTF